These 30 T cell receptor beta chains were all obtained from the same sample, sequenced in a study of T cell clones after liver transplantation. Repertoires were generated with immunoSEQ multiplex PCR, while TCRdb's copy carries only in-frame clones and drops some. The table lists just under 60,000 clones, about 70% of them singletons. Sequenced material: CD4+ T cells from blood, taken at the 15-month timepoint. The receptors come from a human patient who received a liver transplant. The graft donor may be the source of some T cells.

This clone was seen only once. The rearrangement joins TRBV9 to TRBJ2-2; 10 bases match TRBD1. The germline gives CDR1 SGDLS, CDR2 YYNGEE. J lost 7 bases, V lost 2 bases, and 5 bases had no gene match. The CDR3 spans 15 residues. CDR3 loop: CASSVTGGANGELFF. CDR3 sequence (DNA): TGTGCCAGCAGCGTGACAGGGGGCGCGAACGGGGAGCTGTTTTTT.

The chain combines TRBV30 with TRBJ2-1; 8 nucleotides match TRBD2. Trimming removed 3 bases from V and 5 bases from J; junction bases left unmatched: 3. This CDR3 is built from 13 residues. Looked up from germline, CDR1 is GTSNPN and CDR2 is SVGIG (reference sequence). CDR3 region: CAWSSGGHNEQFF. CDR3 bases: TGTGCCTGGAGCAGCGGGGGACACAATGAGCAGTTCTTC.

V and J are TRBV20-1 and TRBJ2-4; D remains ambiguous. The CDR3 consists of 11 residues. Germline-derived CDR1 and CDR2 are DFQATT and SNEGSKA (reference sequence). The V gene lost 0 bases and the J gene lost 9 bases, with 6 bases spanning the gap. The CDR3 DNA follows: TGCAGTGCTAGAGATAGAGGCATTCAGTACTTC. Residues: CSARDRGIQYF.

The chain employs TRBV6-1 and TRBJ2-5, with 10 bases aligning to TRBD2. The ends lost 2 bases at V and 5 bases at J; junction bases unmatched: 5. This CDR3 has 15 residues. CDR1 MNHNS and CDR2 SASEGT come from the germline V gene. The CDR3 sequence: CASSEHSGGAETQYF. The CDR3 DNA sequence: TGTGCCAGCAGTGAACACAGCGGGGGGGCTGAGACCCAGTACTTC.

This clone was seen a few times. This sequence joins TRBV5-1 and TRBJ1-1; D gene ambiguous. The V gene's germline CDR1 is SGHRS and CDR2 YFSETQ. The CDR3 has 16 amino acids. The germline V and J ends were trimmed by 4 bases and 1 base, with 17 bases remaining between them. CDR3 coding DNA: TGCGCCAGCAGCGAGGAGGGAAGACCGCGGAACACTGAAGCTTTCTTT. Protein: CASSEEGRPRNTEAFF.

J is TRBJ2-7 and V is TRBV2; D is perhaps TRBD1 or TRBD2 (6 bases each). This CDR3 has 16 residues. The germline V gene encodes CDR1 SNHLY and CDR2 FYNNEI. V lost 8 bases and J lost 4, with 24 bases in between. CDR3 residues: CASGGPVAVGSYEQYF. The DNA of the CDR3 is TGTGCCAGCGGGGGGCCAGTGGCGGTGGGATCATACGAGCAGTACTTC. The entire variable domain, with the rest obtained from reference TRBV2 and TRBJ2-7, is as follows: EPEVTQTPSHQVTQMGQEVILRCVPISNHLYFYWYRQILGQKVEFLVSFYNNEISEKSEIFDDQFSVERPDGSNFTLKIRSTKLEDSAMYFCASGGPVAVGSYEQYFGPGTRLTVT.

This chain joins TRBV6-5 and TRBJ2-3; either TRBD1 or TRBD2 may supply D (5 bases each). Trimming left V 4 bases short and J 2 bases short, with 10 bases between. The germline CDR1 and CDR2 sequences are MNHEY and SVGAGI. The CDR3 sequence is 14 residues long. The CDR3: CASSFYGTTDTQYF. In DNA, the CDR3 is TGTGCCAGCAGTTTCTACGGGACCACAGATACGCAGTATTTT.

The genes are TRBV28 and TRBJ1-2, with D perhaps matching TRBD1 (5 bases). The germline V gene encodes CDR1 MDHEN and CDR2 SYDVKM. The CDR3 spans 14 residues. Trimming pared 4 bases from V and 2 bases from J, leaving 11 bases between. CDR3 sequence reads: CASSSMRGNYGYTF. Here the CDR3 DNA reads TGTGCCAGCAGTTCAATGAGGGGAAACTATGGCTACACCTTC.

The chain joins TRBV6-1 to TRBJ1-5, with no clear D. Trimming took 5 bases from V and 7 from J, leaving 9 bases between them. CDR1 is MNHNS, CDR2 SASEGT, per germline. The CDR3 is made up of 12 amino acids. CDR3 region: CASSMYGQPQHF. CDR3 in DNA: TGTGCCAGCAGTATGTACGGGCAGCCCCAGCATTTT.

The genes are TRBV11-2 and TRBJ2-1; D is ambiguous. Trimming pared 0 bases from V and 5 bases from J, leaving 8 bases between. The CDR3 extends over 14 amino acids. The V gene's germline CDR1 is SGHAT and CDR2 FQNNGV. The CDR3 DNA reads TGTGCCAGCAGCTTAGATACGATTAACAATGAGCAGTTCTTC. This gives the protein CASSLDTINNEQFF.

This clone was counted between two and nine times. The chain couples TRBV7-9 to TRBJ2-1, with 8 bases lining up with TRBD1. CDR1 and CDR2 (germline): SEHNR, FQNEAQ (reference sequence). V shed 6 bases and J 7 bases; nucleotides not matched to a gene: 14. The CDR3 runs to 16 residues. CDR3 region: CASSPNQGASRNEQFF. For the CDR3, the DNA is TGTGCCAGCAGTCCCAACCAGGGGGCTAGTAGAAATGAGCAGTTCTTC.

The chain combines TRBV30 with TRBJ2-5; 7 nucleotides line up with TRBD1. The trim removed 2 bases at V and 7 bases at J, leaving 7 bases unmatched. The germline gives CDR1 GTSNPN, CDR2 SVGIG (reference sequence). The CDR3 is 13 residues long. This CDR3 is CAWSRQGLGTQYF. The CDR3 nucleotides are TGTGCCTGGAGTAGACAGGGTTTAGGGACCCAGTACTTC.

The rearrangement links TRBV28 to TRBJ2-3; D may be TRBD1 (5 bases). Germline V gene sequence: CDR1 MDHEN, CDR2 SYDVKM. V lost 4 bases and J lost 1, with 12 bases in between. The CDR3 runs to 15 residues. The CDR3 here is CASSSPDRRTDTQYF. CDR3 nucleotide sequence: TGTGCCAGCAGTTCCCCTGACAGACGCACAGATACGCAGTATTTT.

The V call is TRBV19, the J call TRBJ1-6; perhaps TRBD1 as D (5 bases). Trimming took 6 bases from V and 3 from J, leaving 9 bases between them. This CDR3 comprises 14 residues. Per germline, CDR1 LNHDA and CDR2 SQIVND (reference sequence). DNA for the CDR3: TGTGCCAGTAGACAGGCAATCTATAATTCACCCCTCCACTTT. It codes for CASRQAIYNSPLHF. Using reference TRBV19 and TRBJ1-6 for the parts outside the CDR3, the full variable domain is DGGITQSPKYLFRKEGQNVTLSCEQNLNHDAMYWYRQDPGQGLRLIYYSQIVNDFQKGDIAEGYSVSREKKESFPLTVTSAQKNPTAFYLCASRQAIYNSPLHFGNGTRLTVT.

The chain employs TRBV19 and TRBJ2-1; D not resolved. Trimming removed 4 bases at V and 5 bases at J, with 15 bases between. Germline CDR1 is LNHDA and CDR2 is SQIVND (reference sequence). The CDR3 has 15 amino acids. The CDR3 DNA sequence: TGTGCCAGTAGTACCACGGGCCCTCAGAACAATGAGCAGTTCTTC. This gives the protein CASSTTGPQNNEQFF.

The chain couples TRBV11-2 to TRBJ2-3; TRBD2 is a possible D gene (5 bases). The V gene's germline CDR1 is SGHAT and CDR2 FQNNGV. Trimming took 5 bases from V and 5 from J, leaving 14 bases between them. The CDR3 sequence is 14 residues long. CDR3: CASSDLGRGDTQYF. The CDR3 DNA reads TGTGCCAGCAGCGACTTAGGTCGGGGAGATACGCAGTATTTT. The whole variable domain, remainder taken from reference TRBV11-2 and TRBJ2-3, is EAGVAQSPRYKIIEKRQSVAFWCNPISGHATLYWYQQILGQGPKLLIQFQNNGVVDDSQLPKDRFSAERLKGVDSTLKIQPAKLEDSAVYLCASSDLGRGDTQYFGPGTRLTVL.

This rearrangement joins TRBV30 to TRBJ1-6, with D uncertain. V lost 0 bases and J 10 bases, leaving 16 bases between the germline ends. This CDR3 is built from 15 residues. Germline V gene lookup returns CDR1 GTSNPN and CDR2 SVGIG (reference sequence). The CDR3 here is CAWSVGPGMGSPLHF. The CDR3 nucleotides read TGTGCCTGGAGTGTAGGACCTGGGATGGGGTCACCCCTCCACTTT.

The CDR3 region is CATSREFGTGVSDTQYF. CDR3 nucleotide sequence: TGTGCCACCAGCAGAGAGTTTGGGACAGGGGTGTCAGATACGCAGTATTTT. The rearrangement uses TRBV15 and TRBJ2-3; TRBD1 matches at 10 bases. The CDR3 totals 17 residues. Losses at the gene ends were 0 bases for V and 4 bases for J; bases not matched to a gene: 7. Germline V CDR1 and CDR2: LNHNV, YYDKDF (reference sequence).

J is TRBJ2-2 and V is TRBV11-3; D not certain. The CDR3 covers 16 residues. CDR1 is SGHNT, CDR2 YENEEA, per germline. Trimming pared 5 bases from V and 6 bases from J, leaving 19 bases between. CDR3 amino acids: CASSPRTPREAGELFF. Written as DNA, the CDR3 is TGTGCCAGCAGCCCCAGGACCCCCCGAGAAGCCGGGGAGCTGTTTTTT.

V usage is TRBV6-5 and J usage is TRBJ2-1, with TRBD1 as a possible D gene (6 bases). Germline values: CDR1 MNHEY, CDR2 SVGAGI. There are 13 residues in the CDR3. V lost 5 bases and J 5 bases, leaving 10 bases between the germline ends. CDR3 sequence reads: CASSRQVDNEQFF. DNA of the CDR3: TGTGCCAGCAGTAGACAGGTCGACAATGAGCAGTTCTTC.

The chain couples TRBV11-3 to TRBJ2-2, with D unresolved. CDR3 size: 14 residues. With 2 bases removed from V and 3 bases from J, the gap between germline ends came to 7 bases. The germline V gene encodes CDR1 SGHNT and CDR2 YENEEA. The CDR3: CASSLNRDTGELFF. DNA of the CDR3: TGTGCCAGCAGCTTAAACCGGGACACCGGGGAGCTGTTTTTT. The variable domain in full, completed from reference TRBV11-3 and TRBJ2-2, reads EAGVVQSPRYKIIEKKQPVAFWCNPISGHNTLYWYLQNLGQGPELLIRYENEEAVDDSQLPKDRFSAERLKGVDSTLKIQPAELGDSAVYLCASSLNRDTGELFFGEGSRLTVL.

This clone was observed a single time. This chain uses TRBV5-1 with TRBJ2-3; D might be TRBD1 or TRBD2, each matching 5 bases. The germline V and J ends were trimmed by 0 bases and 4 bases, with 12 bases remaining between them. The CDR3 totals 15 residues. Looked up from germline, CDR1 is SGHRS and CDR2 is YFSETQ. This CDR3 reads CASSLGGPNSDTQYF. The DNA of the CDR3 is TGCGCCAGCAGCTTGGGGGGACCAAACTCAGATACGCAGTATTTT.

V usage is TRBV14 and J usage is TRBJ2-3, with D perhaps matching TRBD1 (7 bases). Trimming cost V 4 bases and J 1 base, with 12 bases left between them. From germline, CDR1 is SGHDN and CDR2 FVKESK. The CDR3 runs 15 residues. The CDR3 loop is CASSPGRGGTDTQYF. In DNA, the CDR3 is TGTGCCAGCAGCCCCGGCAGGGGGGGCACAGATACGCAGTATTTT.

J is TRBJ2-3 and V is TRBV11-3, with TRBD1 as a possible D gene (6 bases). The CDR3 extends over 12 amino acids. Germline V gives CDR1 SGHNT, CDR2 YENEEA. V gave up 4 bases and J gave up 6 bases, with 8 bases separating them. Here the CDR3 reads CASSSGDDTQYF. The CDR3 region has the DNA TGTGCCAGCAGCTCAGGGGACGATACGCAGTATTTT.

CDR3 coding DNA: TGTGCCAGCAGTGAAGTTTTGGGACAGAGGTTCTTC. It codes for CASSEVLGQRFF. The rearrangement joins TRBV2 to TRBJ2-1, with TRBD1 matching over 7 bases. V trimming: 1 base; J trimming: 15 bases; junction bases outside the gene matches: 6. CDR3 length: 12 residues. Looked up from germline, CDR1 is SNHLY and CDR2 is FYNNEI.

In this sample, this clone turned up a few times. J is TRBJ2-2 and V is TRBV5-4; D is undetermined. Per the germline V gene, CDR1 is SGHNT and CDR2 is YYREEE (reference sequence). The CDR3 has 16 residues. V shed 3 bases and J shed 1 base, with 13 bases lying between them. The CDR3, as DNA: TGTGCCAGCAGCTCGTCGGCGGCCAAGAACACCGGGGAGCTGTTTTTT. Protein sequence: CASSSSAAKNTGELFF.

This clone counts as medium-sized (0.01 to 0.1%). The rearrangement joins TRBV19 to TRBJ1-2; no firm D call. The CDR3 covers 12 residues. Trimming cost V 6 bases and J 7 bases, with 12 bases left between them. In germline, CDR1 is LNHDA, CDR2 SQIVND (reference sequence). This chain's CDR3 is CASRVVSGGYTF. CDR3 sequence (DNA): TGTGCCAGTAGAGTTGTATCCGGTGGCTACACCTTC.

The rearrangement links TRBV5-1 to TRBJ2-7, with a possible D match to TRBD2 (5 bases). The germline V gene has CDR1 SGHRS and CDR2 YFSETQ. The CDR3 spans 14 residues. V was pared by 2 bases and J by 0 bases, with 9 bases between. This CDR3 is CASSLNGDSYEQYF. In DNA form, the CDR3 reads TGCGCCAGCAGCTTAAACGGGGACTCCTACGAGCAGTACTTC. Looking up the rest from reference TRBV5-1 and TRBJ2-7 gives the full variable domain: KAGVTQTPRYLIKTRGQQVTLSCSPISGHRSVSWYQQTPGQGLQFLFEYFSETQRNKGNFPGRFSGRQFSNSRSEMNVSTLELGDSALYLCASSLNGDSYEQYFGPGTRLTVT.

The table lists this clone with a count of one. The J gene is TRBJ2-3, the V gene TRBV18; D remains unclear. CDR3 length equals 14 residues. CDR1 is KGHSH, CDR2 LQKENI, per germline. Trimming stripped 3 bases from V and 7 bases from J, with 14 bases between. The CDR3 DNA reads TGTGCCAGCTCACCCCCCGAGCTAGGATATACGCAGTATTTT. It codes for CASSPPELGYTQYF.

This chain joins TRBV5-6 and TRBJ1-1; 10 bases fit TRBD1. CDR3 length equals 15 residues. Germline values: CDR1 SGHDT, CDR2 YYEEEE. With 2 bases clipped from V and 2 bases from J, the junction kept 3 bases outside the gene matches. CDR3 sequence: CASSFDRGLNTEAFF. Here the CDR3 DNA reads TGTGCCAGCAGCTTTGACAGGGGGCTTAACACTGAAGCTTTCTTT.